This TCR beta chain was profiled in a study of OX40 agonist ivuxolimab in advanced cancers. Overall study: Eligibility rules accepted prior anti-PD-1, anti-PD-L1 or anti-CTLA-4 therapy, and around 38% had some. Of the patients, three showed partial responses, one with hepatocellular carcinoma and two with cutaneous melanoma.

The repertoire was sequenced with immunoSEQ multiplex PCR; TCRdb's copy has only in-frame clones and lacks some. The sample lists about 99,000 clones, approximately 94% occurring once. This CDR3 spans 11 amino acids. Trimming cost V 8 bases and J 3 bases, with 8 bases left between them. The V gene's germline CDR1 is LNHDA and CDR2 SQIVND (reference sequence). Cycle 7 day 1, cycle 4 day 1, and baseline were the timepoints at which blood was sampled. Sample: CD4+ or CD8+ T cells sorted from blood, taken in a trial of the OX40 agonist ivuxolimab. This chain connects TRBV19 to TRBJ2-7; no definite D call. The receptor comes from an adult with an advanced solid tumor such as melanoma, head and neck, liver or kidney cancer. The DNA for the CDR3 is TGTGCCAGTGCCATCGGCTACGAGCAGTACTTC. It translates to CASAIGYEQYF.